This entry lists 13 T cell receptor beta chains sequenced from one sample in a study of T cell responses to AZD1222 COVID-19 vaccine. The assay was immunoSEQ multiplex PCR, and TCRdb's table has in-frame clones only and misses some. The sample contains under 200,000 clones, roughly nine tenths of which appear only once. The sequencing used peripheral blood, collected 28 days after the second dose of the MenACWY control vaccine. These receptors originate from an adult who received the MenACWY meningococcal vaccine as a control.

J is TRBJ1-5 and V is TRBV6-5; no reliable D call. Germline CDR1 reads MNHEY; CDR2 reads SVGAGI. This CDR3 comprises 15 residues. Trimming stripped 4 bases from V and 0 bases from J, with 10 bases between. In nucleotides, the CDR3 is TGTGCCAGCAGTTCGACGGCCAATAGCAATCAGCCCCAGCATTTT. Encoded protein: CASSSTANSNQPQHF.

A word on this clone: Other DNA sequences in this sample translate to the same CDR3. This chain joins TRBV7-9 and TRBJ1-1; the D gene is possibly TRBD1 (6 bases). This CDR3 has 13 residues. The V gene's germline CDR1 is SEHNR and CDR2 FQNEAQ (reference sequence). V gave up 1 base and J gave up 4 bases, with 7 bases separating them. The CDR3 nucleotides read TGTGCCAGCAGCTTAGAAGGGGGCACTGAAGCTTTCTTT. Amino acid sequence: CASSLEGGTEAFF.

The CDR3 nucleotides are TGTGCCAGCAGCGTAGTGTCCGGGTCGGCTGGGGCCAACGTCCTGACTTTC. It is translated as CASSVVSGSAGANVLTF. The chain links TRBV9 to TRBJ2-6; D is undetermined. V lost 0 bases and J 2 bases, leaving 12 bases between the germline ends. The germline gives CDR1 SGDLS, CDR2 YYNGEE. The CDR3 consists of 17 residues.

The chain joins TRBV7-3 to TRBJ2-1; the match to TRBD2 covers 12 bases. This CDR3 is built from 15 residues. J gave up 8 bases and V 3 bases, and 5 bases lay outside the gene matches. From germline, CDR1 is SGHTA and CDR2 FQGTGA. The CDR3 is CASSLTSGSFHEQFF. The CDR3 nucleotides are TGTGCCAGCAGCTTGACTAGCGGGAGTTTCCATGAGCAGTTCTTC.

This chain joins TRBV24-1 and TRBJ2-7, with D perhaps TRBD2 (6 bases). CDR3 length: 14 residues. Germline assignment: CDR1 KGHDR and CDR2 SFDVKD. Trimming cost V 11 bases and J 3 bases, with 19 bases left between them. The CDR3 reads CARGGLAINYEQYF. CDR3 nucleotides: TGTGCCAGGGGTGGGCTAGCGATAAACTACGAGCAGTACTTC.

The J gene is TRBJ1-4, the V gene TRBV30; the D is unclear. The CDR3 runs 16 residues. The V and J ends lost 0 bases and 3 bases respectively, with 14 bases between them. CDR1 GTSNPN and CDR2 SVGIG come from the germline V gene (reference sequence). The CDR3 is CAWSVHVGLANEKLFF. CDR3 nucleotides: TGTGCCTGGAGTGTACATGTGGGTCTAGCTAATGAAAAACTGTTTTTT.

The chain is built from TRBV7-2 and TRBJ2-3, with TRBD2 matching 16 bases. With 9 bases clipped from V and 5 bases from J, the junction kept 5 bases outside the gene matches. The CDR3 runs 15 residues. Germline V lookup: CDR1 SGHTA, CDR2 FQGNSA. In DNA form, the CDR3 reads TGTGCCAGTGGGACTAGCGGGAGGGCCGTAGATACGCAGTATTTT. This sequence encodes CASGTSGRAVDTQYF.

This chain uses TRBV6-2 or TRBV6-3 with TRBJ2-2; D possibly corresponds to TRBD2 (5 bases). V dropped 6 bases and J dropped 1 base, with 15 bases sitting between them. Germline assignment: CDR1 MNHEY and CDR2 SVGEGT. CDR3 size: 16 residues. The CDR3 coding sequence is TGTGCCAGCAGCCTAGAAGGGAGCAAGAACACCGGGGAGCTGTTTTTT. Amino acids: CASSLEGSKNTGELFF.

This chain joins TRBV9 and TRBJ2-7; 11 nucleotides agree with TRBD2. Germline CDR1 and CDR2: SGDLS and YYNGEE. The V and J ends lost 3 bases and 3 bases, in that order; junction bases with no gene match: 2. CDR3 length: 14 amino acids. The CDR3 bases are TGTGCCAGCAGCGCTAGCGGGAGGTTCTACGAGCAGTACTTC. Translated: CASSASGRFYEQYF.

V gene TRBV27 combines with J gene TRBJ2-1; 8 bases fit TRBD2. V was pared by 3 bases and J by 2 bases, with 12 bases of the junction left unmatched. In germline, CDR1 is MNHEY, CDR2 SMNVEV (reference sequence). The CDR3 loop spans 18 amino acids. The CDR3 sequence: CASSLRTSRRLTYNEQFF. CDR3 coding DNA: TGTGCCAGCAGTTTGCGGACTAGCCGAAGACTCACCTACAATGAGCAGTTCTTC.

The chain combines TRBV14 with TRBJ2-7, with 12 bases matching TRBD2. This CDR3 contains 15 residues. V trimming: 4 bases; J trimming: 4 bases; junction bases outside the gene matches: 5. Germline CDR1 is SGHDN and CDR2 is FVKESK. CDR3 nucleotides: TGTGCCAGCAGCCGAGAGACTAGCGGGGGATACGAGCAGTACTTC. This codes for CASSRETSGGYEQYF.

This chain links TRBV6-5 with TRBJ1-1; TRBD1 is a possible D gene (5 bases). This CDR3 spans 15 amino acids. Germline CDR1 reads MNHEY; CDR2 reads SVGAGI. The V and J ends lost 7 bases and 4 bases respectively, with 19 bases between them. The CDR3 nucleotides read TGTGCCAGCATGGGAGCAGGGAGGAAAGTCACTGAAGCTTTCTTT. This codes for CASMGAGRKVTEAFF.

The J gene is TRBJ1-4, the V gene TRBV27, with D perhaps TRBD1 (5 bases). The germline CDR1 and CDR2 sequences are MNHEY and SMNVEV (reference sequence). Trimming removed 5 bases at V and 8 bases at J, with 18 bases between. The CDR3 has 15 amino acids. The CDR3 coding sequence is TGTGCCAGCAGTGACGACCCCGCGGGACGCGAAAAACTGTTTTTT. This sequence encodes CASSDDPAGREKLFF.